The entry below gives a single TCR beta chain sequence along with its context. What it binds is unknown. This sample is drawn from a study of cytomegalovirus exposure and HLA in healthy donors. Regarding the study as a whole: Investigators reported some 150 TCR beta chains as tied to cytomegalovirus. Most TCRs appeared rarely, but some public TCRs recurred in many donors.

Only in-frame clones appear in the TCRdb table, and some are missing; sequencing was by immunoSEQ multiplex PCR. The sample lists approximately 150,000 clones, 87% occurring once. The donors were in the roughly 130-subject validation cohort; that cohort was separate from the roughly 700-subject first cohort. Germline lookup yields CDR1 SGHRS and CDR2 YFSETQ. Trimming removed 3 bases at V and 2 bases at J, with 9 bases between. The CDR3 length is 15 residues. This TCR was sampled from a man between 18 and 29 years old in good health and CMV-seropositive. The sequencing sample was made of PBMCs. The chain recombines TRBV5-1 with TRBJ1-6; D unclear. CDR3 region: CASSYGDPYNSPLHF. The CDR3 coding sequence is TGCGCCAGCAGCTACGGGGATCCCTATAATTCACCCCTCCACTTT.